This is a list of T cell receptor beta chains from one sample in a study of shared clonotypes between healthy human individuals. This table comes from immunoSEQ multiplex PCR, and its TCRdb copy is limited to in-frame clones, with some not included. This sample has about 2,500,000 clones; around nine tenths occur once, and the top ten carry roughly 0.14%. Sequencing was performed on naive CD4+ T cells sorted from blood. The receptors here all came from a man younger than 35 in good health. The CDR3 runs from the conserved cysteine through the conserved F or W. A D gene is named only where the DNA matches it firmly. Clone size appears in some rows only: once, few, many, or a class for an expanded clone.

V	J	D	size	DNA	CDR3
TRBV2	TRBJ1-1	NA	NA	TGTGCCAGCAAGACCTCCCAGGGGTGGGGGCTGAACACTGAAGCTTTCTTT	CASKTSQGWGLNTEAFF
TRBV4-3	TRBJ2-1	NA	NA	TGCGCCAGCAGCCAAGGAACCTCGGAGGCCTACAATGAGCAGTTCTTC	CASSQGTSEAYNEQFF
TRBV6-6	TRBJ2-1	TRBD2	NA	TGTGCCAGCAGTTTCGAGAATAGCGGGAACAATGAGCAGTTCTTC	CASSFENSGNNEQFF
TRBV10-3	TRBJ2-5	NA	NA	TGTGCCATCAGTAGGAATCAAGAGACCCAGTACTTC	CAISRNQETQYF
TRBV25-1	TRBJ1-1	NA	once	TGTGCCAGCAGTGAATTCCCAGGTGAAGCTTTCTTT	CASSEFPGEAFF
TRBV9	TRBJ2-5	NA	NA	TGTGCCAGCAGCGTAGATGGGCGGCAAGAGACCCAGTACTTC	CASSVDGRQETQYF
TRBV30	TRBJ1-6	NA	NA	TGTGCCTGGAGTGCCGACAGCCTTAATTCACCCCTCCACTTT	CAWSADSLNSPLHF
TRBV5-1	TRBJ1-1	NA	NA	TGCGCCAGCAGCTCGGGGACTTTGAACACTGAAGCTTTCTTT	CASSSGTLNTEAFF
TRBV29-1	TRBJ2-7	TRBD2	NA	TGCAGCGTTGAAGATACTAGCGGGAGCTCCTACGAGCAGTACTTC	CSVEDTSGSSYEQYF
TRBV19	TRBJ1-1	TRBD1	once	TGTGCCAGTTCGACAGGGGGTTGGACTGAAGCTTTCTTT	CASSTGGWTEAFF
TRBV13	TRBJ2-3	TRBD2	NA	TGTGCCAGCAGCTCCTCTAGCGGGAGGGCCCTCGCAGATACGCAGTATTTT	CASSSSSGRALADTQYF
TRBV11-3	TRBJ2-7	NA	NA	TGTGCCAGCAGCTTTCTATCAACAGGCGAGCAGTACTTC	CASSFLSTGEQYF
TRBV18	TRBJ1-6	NA	NA	TGTGCCAGCTCGTCCAGTGCCTCCTCCTATAATTCACCCCTCCACTTT	CASSSSASSYNSPLHF
TRBV5-1	TRBJ2-2	TRBD2	NA	TGCGCCAGCAGCCTGGAGCGGGGGACCGGGGAGCTGTTTTTT	CASSLERGTGELFF
TRBV27	TRBJ2-2	NA	NA	TGTGCCAGCAGTTCACCGGGACAAAGTCTCACCGGGGAGCTGTTTTTT	CASSSPGQSLTGELFF
TRBV11-1	TRBJ2-5	NA	NA	TGTGCCAGCAGGGGAACGGGAGGGGGCCGACGAGAGACCCAGTACTTC	CASRGTGGGRRETQYF
TRBV5-1	TRBJ1-2	NA	NA	TGCGCCAGCAGCTCCCAGTATGGCTACACCTTC	CASSSQYGYTF
TRBV27	TRBJ1-2	NA	NA	TGTGCCAGCAGTTTATCGCCGGCAGGGACCTATGGCTACACCTTC	CASSLSPAGTYGYTF
TRBV10-3	TRBJ2-7	NA	NA	TGTGCCATCAGTGAGTCTCGAAGCCACGAGCAGTACTTC	CAISESRSHEQYF
TRBV5-6	TRBJ1-5	NA	once	TGTGCCAGCAAAACTCAAAGGGGTTTCAGCAATCAGCCCCAGCATTTT	CASKTQRGFSNQPQHF
TRBV14	TRBJ2-7	NA	NA	TGTGCCAGCAGCCAGGTACCGACCTACGAGCAGTACTTC	CASSQVPTYEQYF
TRBV11-1	TRBJ2-1	NA	NA	TGTGCCAGCAGTACGACAAGTCCCGTCAATGAGCAGTTCTTC	CASSTTSPVNEQFF
TRBV12-5	TRBJ2-3	NA	NA	TGTGCTAGTGGTTTGGTAAAGTACCAGGGTGGCACAGATACGCAGTATTTT	CASGLVKYQGGTDTQYF
TRBV6-5	TRBJ1-2	TRBD1	NA	TGTGCCAGCAGTTACTCGGACGGGACAGGTGGCCATGGCTACACCTTC	CASSYSDGTGGHGYTF
TRBV9	TRBJ2-3	TRBD2	once	TGTGCCAGCAGCACACATAGCGGGACCTCCCAAGGGGGGCAGTATTTT	CASSTHSGTSQGGQYF
TRBV7-9	TRBJ1-2	NA	NA	TGTGCCAGCAGCTTCGGTGTGGTGGAGGGCTACACCTTC	CASSFGVVEGYTF
TRBV9	TRBJ1-5	NA	few	TGTGCCAGCAGCCCTACCGGGGGGGGTCAGCCCCAGCATTTT	CASSPTGGGQPQHF
TRBV7-2	TRBJ1-1	NA	NA	TGTGCCAGCAGCTTAGCAGGGCCCACTGAAGCTTTCTTT	CASSLAGPTEAFF
TRBV5-1	TRBJ2-2	TRBD1	NA	TGCGCCAGCAGCTGGAAAACAGGGGTAACCGGGGAGCTGTTTTTT	CASSWKTGVTGELFF
TRBV7-9	TRBJ2-3	TRBD2	NA	TGTGCCAGCAGCACTTGGGCGGGGGGGGCCCCAGATACGCAGTATTTT	CASSTWAGGAPDTQYF
TRBV19	TRBJ1-5	NA	NA	TGTGCCAGTAGGGAAACAAGTTATAGCAATCAGCCCCAGCATTTT	CASRETSYSNQPQHF
TRBV6-6	TRBJ2-3	TRBD2	NA	TGTGCCAGCGATCTAGCGGGAGGGCCGAGGTATTTT	CASDLAGGPRYF
TRBV6-5	TRBJ2-5	NA	NA	TGTGCCAGCAGTTATTACGGAGGGGTAGAGACCCAGTACTTC	CASSYYGGVETQYF
TRBV30	TRBJ2-7	NA	NA	TGTGCCTGGAGTGTACGCTCCTCTATGGTCTCCTACGAGCAGTACTTC	CAWSVRSSMVSYEQYF
TRBV7-2	TRBJ2-5	NA	NA	TGTGCCAGCAGCTTATCCGGCCAGAGTGGAGAGACCCAGTACTTC	CASSLSGQSGETQYF
TRBV25-1	TRBJ2-2	NA	NA	TGTGCCAGCAGTGAATTTGCCACACTGAACACCGGGGAGCTGTTTTTT	CASSEFATLNTGELFF
TRBV30	TRBJ1-5	NA	NA	TGTGCCTGGAGCCCAGACACGAATCAGCCCCAGCATTTT	CAWSPDTNQPQHF
TRBV6-1	TRBJ2-3	NA	NA	TGTGCCAGCAGTGGACTGAGAGAAATTTCAGATACGCAGTATTTT	CASSGLREISDTQYF
TRBV5-6	TRBJ1-6	NA	NA	TGTGCCAGCAGCTTGGGTAATTCACCCCTCCACTTT	CASSLGNSPLHF
TRBV30	TRBJ2-7	NA	NA	TGTGCCTGGAGCCCTCGCCGGATCCCAAAGGAGCAGTACTTC	CAWSPRRIPKEQYF
TRBV10-1	TRBJ1-2	TRBD1	NA	TGCGCCAGCAGTGAGACAGGGGGTTATGGCTACACCTTC	CASSETGGYGYTF
TRBV30	TRBJ1-6	NA	once	TGTGCCTGGAGTGGGATAACAGTAGATAATTCACCCCTCCACTTT	CAWSGITVDNSPLHF
TRBV14	TRBJ2-7	NA	NA	TGTGCCAGCAGCCGCTCTGACCGGACGGACTCCTACGAGCAGTACTTC	CASSRSDRTDSYEQYF
TRBV30	TRBJ2-3	NA	NA	TGTGCCTGGAGTATGTGGGGGGGCCGTACAGATACGCAGTATTTT	CAWSMWGGRTDTQYF
TRBV5-4	TRBJ2-2	TRBD1	NA	TGTGCCAGCAGCTTACCGGGACAGGGGATGACCGGGGAGCTGTTTTTT	CASSLPGQGMTGELFF
TRBV6-1	TRBJ2-7	NA	NA	TGTGCCAGCAGTGAAGCGGTGAAGGTCTACGAGCAGTACTTC	CASSEAVKVYEQYF
TRBV11-2	TRBJ2-7	TRBD2	NA	TGTGCCAGCAGCAAAGCGGGGGGTTCCTACGAGGGGCAGTACTTC	CASSKAGGSYEGQYF
TRBV7-2	TRBJ2-5	TRBD2	NA	TGTGCCAGCAGCTTAGGACTAGCGACAGAGACCCAGTACTTC	CASSLGLATETQYF
TRBV6-1	TRBJ2-3	NA	NA	TGTGCCAGCAGTGATCGGTCTTCCACAGATACGCAGTATTTT	CASSDRSSTDTQYF
TRBV18	TRBJ1-6	NA	NA	TGTGCCAGCTCCCCTTCAACCGGGACCTATAATTCACCCCTCCACTTT	CASSPSTGTYNSPLHF
TRBV4-1	TRBJ2-3	NA	once	TGCGCCAGCAGCCCCTACGGAACGACAGATACGCAGTATTTT	CASSPYGTTDTQYF
TRBV14	TRBJ2-7	NA	NA	TGTGCCAGCAGCCAATGGGGTCAGGGAGACTACGAGCAGTACTTC	CASSQWGQGDYEQYF
TRBV7-9	TRBJ1-4	NA	NA	TGTGCCAGCAGCTTCTTCGAATTAAATGAAAAACTGTTTTTT	CASSFFELNEKLFF
TRBV4-1	TRBJ2-6	NA	NA	TGCGCCAGCACCGACGCCGGGCTAAGCTCTGGGGCCAACGTCCTGACTTTC	CASTDAGLSSGANVLTF
TRBV6-1	TRBJ1-1	NA	NA	TGTGCCAGCAGTGTAAACAGCCGGTTGAACACTGAAGCTTTCTTT	CASSVNSRLNTEAFF